A selection of T cell receptor beta chains follows, all from one sample in a study of control samples from healthy donors and cancer patients. Assay: immunoSEQ multiplex PCR; the TCRdb copy retains only in-frame clones and omits some. Of 100,000 to 150,000 clones listed, roughly 91% are singletons. Sequenced: blood. These receptors came from a man aged 40-49 years in good health. The CDR3 runs from the conserved cysteine through the conserved F or W. D genes are given only for firm matches. Size is omitted from some rows. Given values are once, few, many or a class for expanded clones.

length	D	J	size	V	DNA	CDR3
18	TRBD1	TRBJ1-5	-	TRBV4-3	TGCGCCAGCAGCCAAGATGTTCGACCAGGGGGTAGCAATCAGCCCCAGCATTTT	CASSQDVRPGGSNQPQHF
15	-	TRBJ1-4	once	TRBV9	TGTGCCAGCAGCCGTGGAATAGGAAATAATGAAAAACTGTTTTTT	CASSRGIGNNEKLFF
14	TRBD1	TRBJ1-2	-	TRBV10-3	TGTGCCATCCACAGGGGATCCACTAACTATGGCTACACCTTC	CAIHRGSTNYGYTF
15	-	TRBJ2-3	-	TRBV19	TGTGCCAGTAGTATAGCGGGGGTTAGCACAGATACGCAGTATTTT	CASSIAGVSTDTQYF
15	-	TRBJ1-4	-	TRBV18	TGTGCCAGCTCACCTCTTCAGCCCCCTCGTGAAAAACTGTTTTTT	CASSPLQPPREKLFF
16	TRBD1	TRBJ1-5	-	TRBV6-1	TGTGCCAGCAGTGAGACAGGGACTGCTAGCAATCAGCCCCAGCATTTT	CASSETGTASNQPQHF
15	-	TRBJ1-2	-	TRBV4-1	TGCGCCAGCAGCCACCCGGACCTTCAAGGGGATGGCTACACCTTC	CASSHPDLQGDGYTF
17	-	TRBJ1-1	-	TRBV3-1/TRBV3-2	TGTGCCAGCAGCCACTTTAGCCAGAAAATGATGAACACTGAAGCTTTCTTT	CASSHFSQKMMNTEAFF
14	TRBD1	TRBJ2-3	-	TRBV6-4	TGTGCCAGCAGTGGACAGGGGGCTGCAGATACGCAGTATTTT	CASSGQGAADTQYF
15	TRBD2	TRBJ2-2	-	TRBV14	TGTGCCAGCAGCCAAGGTAGCGGGGCGCGCGGGGAGCTGTTTTTT	CASSQGSGARGELFF
16	TRBD2	TRBJ2-7	-	TRBV5-4	TGTGCCAGCAGCTTGGATTTAGCGGGGGGGCCATACGAGCAGTACTTC	CASSLDLAGGPYEQYF
12	-	TRBJ1-5	-	TRBV2	TGTGCCAGCAGTGAAAATATCCCCCCCCAGCATTTT	CASSENIPPQHF
15	-	TRBJ1-2	-	TRBV6-1	TGTGCCAGCAGTGAATCTTCTGGCCCCAACTATGGCTACACCTTC	CASSESSGPNYGYTF
11	-	TRBJ2-5	-	TRBV7-2	TGTGCCAGCAGCCCGCGGGGGACCCAGTACTTC	CASSPRGTQYF
11	-	TRBJ1-1	-	TRBV18	TGTGCCAGCTCACGAGAAACTGAAGCTTTCTTT	CASSRETEAFF
13	-	TRBJ2-5	-	TRBV7-2	TGTGCCAGCAGCAGGACAGCCCAAGAGACCCAGTACTTC	CASSRTAQETQYF
14	-	TRBJ1-4	once	TRBV10-3	TGTGCCATCAGTGATGCAGGTAGTGATGAAAAACTGTTTTTT	CAISDAGSDEKLFF
13	-	TRBJ2-7	-	TRBV5-6	TGTGCCAGCAGCTTGGGCCACCAGACCGAGCAGTACTTC	CASSLGHQTEQYF
15	-	TRBJ2-1	-	TRBV4-1	TGCGCCAGCAGCCAAGATGGGGTCTTCTACAATGAGCAGTTCTTC	CASSQDGVFYNEQFF
14	-	TRBJ2-3	-	TRBV10-3	TGTGCCATCAGTAAGACCCCCCCAGGGGATACGCAGTATTTT	CAISKTPPGDTQYF
13	-	TRBJ1-4	-	TRBV18	TGTGCCAGCTCACCAGGACGTAATGAAAAACTGTTTTTT	CASSPGRNEKLFF
15	-	TRBJ2-4	-	TRBV12-5	TGTGCTAGCTCGGGGCAGAATCTAGCCAAAAACATTCAGTACTTC	CASSGQNLAKNIQYF
12	-	TRBJ1-1	-	TRBV11-3	TGTGCCAGCAGCCCGGGGGGGACTGAAGCTTTCTTT	CASSPGGTEAFF
14	-	TRBJ2-5	-	TRBV5-1	TGCGCCAGCAGCTCTTCCCCCAGCTCGGAGACCCAGTACTTC	CASSSSPSSETQYF